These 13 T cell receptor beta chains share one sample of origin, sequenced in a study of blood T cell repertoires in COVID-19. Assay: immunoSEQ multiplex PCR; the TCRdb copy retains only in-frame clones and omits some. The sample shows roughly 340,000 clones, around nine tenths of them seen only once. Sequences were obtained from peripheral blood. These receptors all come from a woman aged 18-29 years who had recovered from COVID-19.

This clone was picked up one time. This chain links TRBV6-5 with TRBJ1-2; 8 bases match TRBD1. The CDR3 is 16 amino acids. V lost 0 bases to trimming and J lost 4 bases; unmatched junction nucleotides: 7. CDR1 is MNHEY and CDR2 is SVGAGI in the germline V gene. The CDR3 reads CASSYSAGGDGYGYTF. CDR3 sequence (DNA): TGTGCCAGCAGTTACTCGGCAGGGGGCGACGGCTATGGCTACACCTTC.

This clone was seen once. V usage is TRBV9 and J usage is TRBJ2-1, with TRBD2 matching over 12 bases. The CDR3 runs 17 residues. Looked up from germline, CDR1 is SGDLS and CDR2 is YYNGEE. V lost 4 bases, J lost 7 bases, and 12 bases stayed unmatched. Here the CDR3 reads CASSPLAGGGLGNEQFF. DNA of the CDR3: TGTGCCAGCAGCCCACTAGCGGGAGGAGGTTTAGGGAATGAGCAGTTCTTC.

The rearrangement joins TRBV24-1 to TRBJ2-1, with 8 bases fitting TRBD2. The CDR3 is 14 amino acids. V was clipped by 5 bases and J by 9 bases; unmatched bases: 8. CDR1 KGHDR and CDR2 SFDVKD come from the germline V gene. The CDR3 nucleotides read TGTGCCACCAGTGTGGAGCGGGAGTTCTGTGAGCAGTTCTTC. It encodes CATSVEREFCEQFF.

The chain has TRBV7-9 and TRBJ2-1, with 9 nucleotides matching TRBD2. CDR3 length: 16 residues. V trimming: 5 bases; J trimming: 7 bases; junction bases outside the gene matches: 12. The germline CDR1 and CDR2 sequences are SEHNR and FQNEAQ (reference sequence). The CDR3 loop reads CASSPGIAGEGNEQFF. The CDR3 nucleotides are TGTGCCAGCAGCCCTGGGATAGCGGGAGAGGGGAATGAGCAGTTCTTC.

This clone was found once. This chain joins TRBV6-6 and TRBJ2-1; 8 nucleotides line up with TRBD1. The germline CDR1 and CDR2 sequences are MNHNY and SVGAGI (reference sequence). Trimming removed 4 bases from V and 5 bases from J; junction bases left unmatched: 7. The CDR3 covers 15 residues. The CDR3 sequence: CASSSQGGGHNEQFF. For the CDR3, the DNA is TGTGCCAGCAGTTCACAGGGGGGTGGCCACAATGAGCAGTTCTTC.

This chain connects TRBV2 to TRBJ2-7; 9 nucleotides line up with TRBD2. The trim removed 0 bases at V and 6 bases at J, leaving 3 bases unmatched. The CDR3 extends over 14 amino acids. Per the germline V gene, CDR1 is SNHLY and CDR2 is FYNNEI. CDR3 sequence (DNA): TGTGCCAGCAGTGAAGCCGGGACTAGCAGCGAGCAGTACGTC. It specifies CASSEAGTSSEQYV.

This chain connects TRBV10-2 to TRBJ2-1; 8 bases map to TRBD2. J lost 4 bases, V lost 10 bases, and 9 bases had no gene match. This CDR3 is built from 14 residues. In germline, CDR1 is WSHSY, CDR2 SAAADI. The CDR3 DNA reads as TGCGCCATGCCAACGGGGACTAGTTACAATGAGCAGTTCTTC. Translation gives CAMPTGTSYNEQFF.

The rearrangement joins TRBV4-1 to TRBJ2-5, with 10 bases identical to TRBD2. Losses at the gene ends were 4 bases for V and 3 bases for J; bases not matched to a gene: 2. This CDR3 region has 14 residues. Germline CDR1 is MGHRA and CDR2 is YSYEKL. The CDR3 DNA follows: TGCGCCAGCAGCCGTGGACTAGCGGAAGAGACCCAGTACTTC. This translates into CASSRGLAEETQYF.

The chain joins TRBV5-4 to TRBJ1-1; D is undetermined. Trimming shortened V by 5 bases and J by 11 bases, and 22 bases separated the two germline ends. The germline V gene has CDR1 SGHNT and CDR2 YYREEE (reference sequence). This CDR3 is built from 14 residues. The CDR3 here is CASSLTPQESQAFF. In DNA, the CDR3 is TGTGCCAGCAGTCTGACACCTCAAGAATCCCAGGCTTTCTTT.

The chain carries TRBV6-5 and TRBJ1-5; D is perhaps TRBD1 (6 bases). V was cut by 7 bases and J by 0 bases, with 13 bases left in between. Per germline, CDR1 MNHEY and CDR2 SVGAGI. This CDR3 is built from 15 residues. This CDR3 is CASMRGGGSNQPQHF. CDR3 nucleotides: TGTGCCAGCATGAGAGGGGGGGGTAGCAATCAGCCCCAGCATTTT.

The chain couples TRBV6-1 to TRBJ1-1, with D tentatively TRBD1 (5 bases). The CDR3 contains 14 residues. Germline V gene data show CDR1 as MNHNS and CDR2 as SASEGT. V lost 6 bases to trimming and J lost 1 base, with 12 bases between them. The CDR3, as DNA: TGTGCCAGCAGCCCCCCGACAGAGAACACTGAAGCTTTCTTT. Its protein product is CASSPPTENTEAFF.

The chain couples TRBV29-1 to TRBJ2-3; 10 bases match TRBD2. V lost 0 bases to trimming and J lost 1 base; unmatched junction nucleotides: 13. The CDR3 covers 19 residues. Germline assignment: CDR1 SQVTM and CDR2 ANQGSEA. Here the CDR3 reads CSVEDSQLAGEPGTDTQYF. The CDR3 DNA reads TGCAGCGTTGAAGATTCACAGCTAGCGGGAGAGCCGGGCACAGATACGCAGTATTTT.

For the CDR3, the DNA is TGCAGCGTTGAGGCTAGCGGGAGCTCCTACAATGAGCAGTTCTTC. Its translation: CSVEASGSSYNEQFF. The gene calls are TRBV29-1 and TRBJ2-1, with 10 positions matching TRBD2. V shed 3 bases and J 0 bases; nucleotides not matched to a gene: 2. Germline CDR1 reads SQVTM; CDR2 reads ANQGSEA. CDR3 length equals 15 residues.